Listed below are T cell receptor beta chains from one sample, sequenced in a study of neoadjuvant nivolumab and ipilimumab in lung cancer. Generated by immunoSEQ multiplex PCR, the TCRdb table keeps only in-frame clones and is missing some. The table lists 7,000 to 8,500 clones, roughly nine tenths of them singletons. Sample: tumor tissue, taken after neoadjuvant nivolumab, alone or with ipilimumab, at or shortly before surgery. Receptors originate from an adult with non-small cell lung cancer. Some clones in this sample may be carry-over from other donors' samples. Both conserved end residues are part of each CDR3. The D gene is left open where the match is weak. Size tells how often a clone was seen (once, few, many) or the class of an expanded clone, and some rows leave it out.

clone_size	d_call	v_call	j_call	cdr3_nt	cdr3_aa
.	TRBD1	TRBV5-5	TRBJ2-1	TGTGCCAGCACCCTGGACAGGGCTTACAATGAGCAGTTCTTC	CASTLDRAYNEQFF
.	TRBD1	TRBV27	TRBJ1-2	TGTGCCAGCACTAGACAGGGAGGGAACTATGGCTACACCTTC	CASTRQGGNYGYTF
once	TRBD1	TRBV5-4	TRBJ2-7	TGTGCCAGCAGCTTGAGGGACAGGGCCTCCTACGAGCAGTACTTC	CASSLRDRASYEQYF
once	TRBD1	TRBV5-1	TRBJ2-5	TGCGCCAGCAGCGAACCGGGACAGGGGGGAGGAGAGACCCAGTACTTC	CASSEPGQGGGETQYF
.	TRBD1	TRBV6-1	TRBJ2-7	TGTGCCAGCAGGTCCGGGACAGGGGACGACGAGCAGTACTTC	CASRSGTGDDEQYF
.	.	TRBV4-1	TRBJ2-1	TGCGCCAGCAGCCAGGACACCCGCTCCTACAATGAGCAGTTCTTC	CASSQDTRSYNEQFF
.	.	TRBV30	TRBJ1-1	TGTGCCTGGAGTCCCCAGTTGAACACTGAAGCTTTCTTT	CAWSPQLNTEAFF
once	.	TRBV7-2	TRBJ1-2	TGTGCCGGCAGCTATGGGGACGGCAGGGGTTACACCTTC	CAGSYGDGRGYTF
.	TRBD1	TRBV7-9	TRBJ2-1	TGTGCCAGCAGCTCCCGGGACAGCTACAATGAGCAGTTCTTC	CASSSRDSYNEQFF
.	.	TRBV7-4	TRBJ2-7	TGTGCCAGCAGCTTACAAGCGACAGGCTACCCCTACGAGCAGTACTTC	CASSLQATGYPYEQYF
.	.	TRBV27	TRBJ2-7	TGTGCCAGCAGTTTATCGCACCAGGCCCTCGGGAACGAGCAGTACTTC	CASSLSHQALGNEQYF
.	.	TRBV28	TRBJ1-5	TGTGCCAGCAGTTTGCGAGGACCTAACAATCAGCCCCAGCATTTT	CASSLRGPNNQPQHF
.	.	TRBV19	TRBJ2-1	TGTGCCAGTAGTTTGGGCTACAATGAGCAGTTCTTC	CASSLGYNEQFF
.	.	TRBV11-3	TRBJ2-7	TGTGCCAGCAGCGTGACTACCAACTACGAGCAGTACTTC	CASSVTTNYEQYF
few	.	TRBV30	TRBJ2-1	TGTGCCTGGAGTAAAACCGACAGGTACAATGAGCAGTTCTTC	CAWSKTDRYNEQFF
.	.	TRBV14	TRBJ2-7	TGTGCCAGCAGCCACGGGGGCCCCTACGAGCAGTACTTC	CASSHGGPYEQYF
.	TRBD2	TRBV18	TRBJ2-3	TGTGCCAGCTCACCCGAGACCAGCGGGACGGGGGATACGCAGTATTTT	CASSPETSGTGDTQYF
.	.	TRBV2	TRBJ1-2	TGTGCCAGCAGGGTATACAGGGATGGCTACACCTTC	CASRVYRDGYTF
.	.	TRBV6-1	TRBJ1-4	TGTGCCAGCAGGGTGCGACGTTTGAATGAAAAACTGTTTTTT	CASRVRRLNEKLFF
.	.	TRBV6-1	TRBJ2-7	TGTGCCAGCACCGGAGGCCTATCCTACGAGCAGTACTTC	CASTGGLSYEQYF
.	TRBD2	TRBV5-6	TRBJ2-2	TGTGCCAGCGAAGGGGGACTAGCCAATCCGAACACCGGGGAGCTGTTTTTT	CASEGGLANPNTGELFF
.	TRBD1	TRBV4-3	TRBJ2-7	TGCGCCAGCAGCCAAGGGGACAGGACAGGGAGCTACGAGCAGTACTTC	CASSQGDRTGSYEQYF
.	.	TRBV30	TRBJ2-1	TGTGCCTGGAGTGAGGGCGGCGAGCAGTTCTTC	CAWSEGGEQFF
.	TRBD1	TRBV7-8	TRBJ2-7	TGTGCCAGCAGCTTACCCAGACAGGGAAATCTCTACGAGCAGTACTTC	CASSLPRQGNLYEQYF
.	.	TRBV28	TRBJ1-2	TGTGCCAGCGCCCTGTCGGGGGGCAACTATGGCTACACCTTC	CASALSGGNYGYTF
few	.	TRBV25-1	TRBJ2-7	TGTGCCAGCAGACGCCCTACCTCCAACGAGCAGTACTTC	CASRRPTSNEQYF
.	.	TRBV11-3	TRBJ1-3	TGTGCCAGCAGCTTAACTTCTGCCGGAAACACCATATATTTT	CASSLTSAGNTIYF
.	.	TRBV15	TRBJ1-1	TGTGCCACCAGCAGGGTACAGGGTGTGGAAGCTTTCTTT	CATSRVQGVEAFF
.	.	TRBV29-1	TRBJ2-3	TGCAGCGTTTGGGCGGTAGGTGGGCGGGGTAACACAGATACGCAGTATTTT	CSVWAVGGRGNTDTQYF
.	TRBD1	TRBV15	TRBJ2-7	TGTGCCACCAGCATTGACAGGGGGCCCAACGAGCAGTACTTC	CATSIDRGPNEQYF
.	TRBD2	TRBV18	TRBJ2-7	TGTGCCAGCTCACCCCGGGGGGAGGCCTACGAGCAGTACTTC	CASSPRGEAYEQYF
.	.	TRBV4-1	TRBJ1-4	TGCGCCAGCAGCGTCAGCCAATTGCAACGGCGCGCTGCAACTAATGAAAAACTGTTTTTT	CASSVSQLQRRAATNEKLFF
.	TRBD2	TRBV5-4	TRBJ2-5	TGTGCCAGCAGCTTGGACGGACTAGCGGCTCAAGAGACCCAGTACTTC	CASSLDGLAAQETQYF
.	TRBD1	TRBV6-4	TRBJ2-2	TGTGCCAGCAGTCCCGGGACAGAGACCGGGGAGCTGTTTTTT	CASSPGTETGELFF
.	.	TRBV7-9	TRBJ2-6	TGTGCCAGCAAATTAGGAGGCTCTGGGGCCAACGTCCTGACTTTC	CASKLGGSGANVLTF
.	.	TRBV5-4	TRBJ1-4	TGTGCCAGCAGCTTATGGGGGGCACGGGAAAAACTGTTTTTT	CASSLWGAREKLFF
.	TRBD1	TRBV7-2	TRBJ2-3	TGTGCCAGCAGCTACAGGGGTAGCACAGATACGCAGTATTTT	CASSYRGSTDTQYF
.	.	TRBV18	TRBJ2-2	TGTGCCAGCTCACCCGTCCCCGGGGAGCTGTTTTTT	CASSPVPGELFF
.	TRBD2	TRBV29-1	TRBJ2-5	TGCAGCGTCGTAGCGGGAGCGGGGAAGACCCAGTACTTC	CSVVAGAGKTQYF
.	TRBD2	TRBV11-2	TRBJ2-3	TGTGCCAGCAGCCATCGAATAGCCGGACTAGCGGGAGTGAGAGATACGCAGTATTTT	CASSHRIAGLAGVRDTQYF
.	.	TRBV25-1	TRBJ1-1	TGTGCCAGCAGCGATAGGGGTGACACTGAAGCTTTCTTT	CASSDRGDTEAFF
.	.	TRBV28	TRBJ2-2	TGTGCCAGCAGTTTAGGGTCCGGGGAGCTGTTTTTT	CASSLGSGELFF
few	.	TRBV4-1	TRBJ1-3	TGCGCCAGCAGCCAGACAGGCAGCTCTGGAAACACCATATATTTT	CASSQTGSSGNTIYF
.	.	TRBV10-3	TRBJ1-1	TGTGCCATCAACCCGGGAACGAGGAACACTGAAGCTTTCTTT	CAINPGTRNTEAFF
.	.	TRBV14	TRBJ1-2	TGTGCCAGCAGCCAGTTTATTAACTATGGCTACACCTTC	CASSQFINYGYTF
once	.	TRBV27	TRBJ2-7	TGTGCCAGCATCTCACCCCTACACAGGGAGGGAGCTCACGAGCAGTACTTC	CASISPLHREGAHEQYF
.	.	TRBV11-2	TRBJ2-7	TGTGCCAGCAGCCTCCGCGTGGACAGACTCCTACTAACCTACGAGCAGTACTTC	CASSLRVDRLLLTYEQYF
.	.	TRBV7-6	TRBJ1-6	TGTGCCAGCAGCTTAGAGCCCGGGCCTCTTTTGCCCCTCCACTTT	CASSLEPGPLLPLHF
.	TRBD2	TRBV6-6	TRBJ2-2	TGTGCCAGCAGTTATACGGGAGGGAACACCGGGGAGCTGTTTTTT	CASSYTGGNTGELFF
.	TRBD1	TRBV5-1	TRBJ1-1	TGCGCCAGCAGCCCAACTCCCGGGACAGGCAACTTGAACACTGAAGCTTTCTTT	CASSPTPGTGNLNTEAFF
.	.	TRBV4-1	TRBJ2-1	TGCGCCAGCAGCCAAGACCCACTCGTTTACCTTGAGCAGTTCTTC	CASSQDPLVYLEQFF
.	.	TRBV4-2	TRBJ2-7	TGTGCCAGCAGCCATAGACAGGAGAGCTCCTACGAGCAGTACTTC	CASSHRQESSYEQYF
.	.	TRBV7-8	TRBJ1-1	TGTGCCAGCAGCTTAGTGGCGGTGGCGGACGCTGAAGCTTTCTTT	CASSLVAVADAEAFF
once	TRBD2	TRBV2	TRBJ2-1	TGTGCCACTAGAGGGGTAGCGGGAGAGGGGTACAATGAGCAGTTCTTC	CATRGVAGEGYNEQFF
.	.	TRBV6-1	TRBJ2-3	TGTGCCAGCAGTGGCAGACAAGATACGCAGTATTTT	CASSGRQDTQYF